The source of this T cell receptor beta chain is a study of blood T cell repertoires in COVID-19. This clone was seen a few times. Trimming shortened V by 3 bases and J by 0 bases, and 14 bases separated the two germline ends. CDR3 length equals 16 residues. Germline CDR1 LGHDT, CDR2 YNNKEL (reference sequence). Libraries were prepared by immunoSEQ multiplex PCR; TCRdb keeps only in-frame clonotypes and omits some of them. This table has roughly 140,000 clones, less than 90% appearing once. The sample was peripheral blood. This sequence joins TRBV3-1 (or the pseudogene TRBV3-2) and TRBJ1-1; D is undetermined. The sequence was collected from a human donor in a cohort sampled during active COVID-19. CDR3 nucleotides: TGTGCCAGCAGCCATGCCACCACGGGAATGAACACTGAAGCTTTCTTT. This encodes CASSHATTGMNTEAFF.